This T cell receptor beta chain was captured in a study of shared clonotypes between healthy human individuals. In its sample, this clone was seen once. Its antigen is unidentified. Naive CD8 cells, CD45RO-negative and positively selected for CCR7, excluded terminally differentiated effector memory CD45RA+ cells. Study conclusions and caveats: Researchers sampled blood only, noting tissue repertoires likely differ. Approximately 4.5% was the fraction of naive CD4 clonotypes found shared across four donors.

Assay used: immunoSEQ multiplex PCR; TCRdb lists only in-frame clones, some missing. The sample contains about 2.1 million clones, roughly 93% of which appear only once. This clonotype was sampled from a man younger than 30 in good health. Some clones in this sample may be carry-over from other donors' samples. Sequenced input: naive CD8+ T cells from PBMCs.

CDR3 in DNA: TGTGCCAGTAGCCCGGGACAGGGGGCCGGGGAGCTGTTTTTT. It translates to CASSPGQGAGELFF. This sequence joins TRBV19 and TRBJ2-2; 11 bases fit TRBD1. From germline, CDR1 is LNHDA and CDR2 SQIVND (reference sequence). With V trimmed by 6 bases and J by 6 bases, 3 bases remained unmatched. The CDR3 extends over 14 amino acids.